A selection of T cell receptor beta chains follows, all from one sample in a study of blood T cell repertoires in COVID-19. Clones were read by immunoSEQ multiplex PCR, and TCRdb kept only the in-frame ones, dropping some. The sample has some 110,000 clones, about nine tenths seen once; the top ten hold 4.5%. The sequencing input was peripheral blood. These receptors were taken from a man in his forties with acute or convalescent COVID-19. Both conserved end residues are part of each CDR3. A D gene is named only where the DNA matches it firmly. Size is omitted from some rows. Given values are once, few, many or a class for expanded clones.

J: TRBJ1-2; V: TRBV5-4; D: TRBD1; size: once; CDR3: CASSQTGLDGYTF; DNA: TGTGCCAGCAGCCAGACAGGGCTCGATGGCTACACCTTC
J: TRBJ2-2; V: TRBV7-3; D: TRBD2; size: NA; CDR3: CASRPGTSGAPGTGELFF; DNA: TGTGCCAGCAGACCCGGGACTAGCGGGGCCCCCGGGACCGGGGAGCTGTTTTTT
J: TRBJ1-2; V: TRBV5-4; D: NA; size: NA; CDR3: CASSPRGGANYGYTF; DNA: TGTGCCAGCAGCCCCCGTGGAGGAGCTAACTATGGCTACACCTTC
J: TRBJ2-1; V: TRBV6-2/TRBV6-3; D: NA; size: NA; CDR3: CASSPPSGEYNEQFF; DNA: TGTGCCAGCAGTCCGCCCTCGGGGGAGTACAATGAGCAGTTCTTC
J: TRBJ1-5; V: TRBV29-1; D: NA; size: NA; CDR3: CSVHPRQAERVKPQHF; DNA: TGCAGCGTTCATCCCAGACAGGCGGAAAGAGTGAAGCCCCAGCATTTT
J: TRBJ1-2; V: TRBV6-5; D: TRBD1; size: NA; CDR3: CASSRTGQPRGYTF; DNA: TGTGCCAGCAGCCGAACGGGACAGCCTCGTGGCTACACCTTC
J: TRBJ1-2; V: TRBV5-5; D: NA; size: NA; CDR3: CASSLLGEEGYGYTF; DNA: TGTGCCAGCAGCTTGCTCGGGGAGGAAGGCTATGGCTACACCTTC
J: TRBJ1-5; V: TRBV21-1; D: NA; size: NA; CDR3: CASSKGARQGPVSGF; DNA: TGTGCCAGCAGCAAAGGAGCCCGACAGGGGCCGGTTTCTGGTTTC
J: TRBJ2-2; V: TRBV11-3; D: TRBD1; size: many; CDR3: CASSPSGGNTGELFF; DNA: TGTGCCAGCAGCCCGTCAGGGGGAAACACCGGGGAGCTGTTTTTT
J: TRBJ1-6; V: TRBV27; D: TRBD1; size: NA; CDR3: CASIETGENSPLHF; DNA: TGTGCCAGCATTGAGACAGGGGAGAATTCACCCCTCCACTTT
J: TRBJ1-4; V: TRBV19; D: NA; size: NA; CDR3: CASSIRPGSATNEKLFF; DNA: TGTGCCAGTAGTATACGTCCAGGATCCGCAACTAATGAAAAACTGTTTTTT
J: TRBJ1-1; V: TRBV7-2; D: TRBD1; size: NA; CDR3: CASSLRTGGTEAFF; DNA: TGTGCCAGCAGCTTGAGGACAGGGGGTACTGAAGCTTTCTTT
J: TRBJ1-2; V: TRBV10-3; D: NA; size: once; CDR3: CAINDKRGGYTF; DNA: TGTGCCATCAATGATAAAAGAGGCGGCTACACCTTC
J: TRBJ2-1; V: TRBV12-2; D: NA; size: NA; CDR3: CASRLGRGSSSYNEQFF; DNA: TGTGCAAGTCGCTTAGGTAGGGGTAGCTCTTCCTACAATGAGCAGTTCTTC
J: TRBJ2-3; V: TRBV6-4; D: TRBD2; size: NA; CDR3: CASSDGSGDTQYF; DNA: TGTGCCAGCAGCGACGGTAGCGGGGATACGCAGTATTTT
J: TRBJ2-1; V: TRBV2; D: NA; size: NA; CDR3: CASATYNEQFF; DNA: TGTGCCAGCGCGACCTACAATGAGCAGTTCTTC
J: TRBJ2-1; V: TRBV6-2/TRBV6-3; D: TRBD2; size: NA; CDR3: CASSYTRGVAGGPYNEQFF; DNA: TGTGCCAGCAGTTACACGCGGGGAGTAGCGGGGGGGCCGTACAATGAGCAGTTCTTC
J: TRBJ1-4; V: TRBV18; D: NA; size: NA; CDR3: CASSPIGQKPNEKLFF; DNA: TGTGCCAGCTCCCCGATAGGACAGAAACCTAATGAAAAACTGTTTTTT
J: TRBJ2-1; V: TRBV5-1; D: NA; size: NA; CDR3: CASSRSPSGYNEQFF; DNA: TGCGCCAGCAGCCGGTCCCCCAGCGGATACAATGAGCAGTTCTTC
J: TRBJ2-5; V: TRBV6-5; D: NA; size: NA; CDR3: CASSYNGAGATQYF; DNA: TGTGCCAGCAGTTACAATGGGGCAGGGGCGACCCAGTACTTC
J: TRBJ2-2; V: TRBV30; D: NA; size: NA; CDR3: CAWSEDSRTGELFF; DNA: TGTGCCTGGAGTGAGGACAGTCGCACCGGGGAGCTGTTTTTT
J: TRBJ1-2; V: TRBV6-6; D: TRBD1; size: NA; CDR3: CASSNTGEGGYTF; DNA: TGTGCCAGCAGTAACACAGGGGAAGGCGGCTACACCTTC
J: TRBJ1-4; V: TRBV7-9; D: NA; size: once; CDR3: CASSTNVGGASNEKLFF; DNA: TGTGCCAGCAGTACGAATGTTGGGGGCGCCTCCAATGAAAAACTGTTTTTT
J: TRBJ1-4; V: TRBV10-3; D: NA; size: NA; CDR3: CAISEFTNEKLFF; DNA: TGTGCCATCAGTGAGTTTACAAATGAAAAACTGTTTTTT
J: TRBJ1-3; V: TRBV7-2; D: NA; size: NA; CDR3: CASSSAAGNTIYF; DNA: TGTGCCAGCAGCTCCGCGGCTGGAAACACCATATATTTT
J: TRBJ2-5; V: TRBV12-3/TRBV12-4; D: NA; size: NA; CDR3: CACGQNQETQYF; DNA: TGTGCCTGCGGCCAGAACCAAGAGACCCAGTACTTC
J: TRBJ1-1; V: TRBV3-1/TRBV3-2; D: NA; size: NA; CDR3: CASSQASGRGEAFF; DNA: TGTGCCAGCAGCCAAGCCTCAGGACGGGGTGAAGCTTTCTTT
J: TRBJ1-1; V: TRBV25-1; D: TRBD1; size: NA; CDR3: CASRRGLLEKAFF; DNA: TGTGCCAGCCGCAGGGGGCTATTGGAAAAAGCTTTCTTT
J: TRBJ1-3; V: TRBV9; D: NA; size: NA; CDR3: CASSDLASGNTIYF; DNA: TGTGCCAGCAGCGACCTAGCGTCTGGAAACACCATATATTTT
J: TRBJ1-2; V: TRBV5-1; D: TRBD1; size: NA; CDR3: CASSRIIPGQGYYGYTF; DNA: TGCGCCAGCAGCCGAATCATCCCGGGACAGGGATACTATGGCTACACCTTC
J: TRBJ1-6; V: TRBV7-9; D: NA; size: NA; CDR3: CASSLYSGGAGDNSPLHF; DNA: TGTGCCAGCAGCTTATATTCCGGGGGGGCAGGCGATAATTCACCCCTCCACTTT
J: TRBJ2-7; V: TRBV20-1; D: TRBD1; size: NA; CDR3: CSASAGTGELGRYF; DNA: TGCAGTGCTAGTGCCGGGACAGGGGAGCTGGGGCGGTACTTC
J: TRBJ2-5; V: TRBV6-6; D: NA; size: NA; CDR3: CASSYRQYWETQYF; DNA: TGTGCCAGCAGTTACCGACAATATTGGGAGACCCAGTACTTC
J: TRBJ2-1; V: TRBV5-1; D: TRBD2; size: many; CDR3: CASSRLAGVDNEQFF; DNA: TGCGCCAGCAGCAGACTAGCGGGAGTGGACAATGAGCAGTTCTTC
J: TRBJ2-7; V: TRBV4-1; D: TRBD2; size: NA; CDR3: CASSQDAGAGGLDEQYF; DNA: TGCGCCAGCAGCCAAGATGCCGGAGCGGGGGGGCTGGACGAGCAGTACTTC
J: TRBJ2-7; V: TRBV30; D: NA; size: NA; CDR3: CAWSVSAAPYEQYF; DNA: TGTGCCTGGAGTGTAAGTGCGGCTCCCTACGAGCAGTACTTC
J: TRBJ1-1; V: TRBV6-5; D: NA; size: NA; CDR3: CASSWTAMNTEAFF; DNA: TGTGCCAGCAGTTGGACAGCGATGAACACTGAAGCTTTCTTT
J: TRBJ2-7; V: TRBV5-1; D: NA; size: NA; CDR3: CASSLSGDEQYF; DNA: TGCGCCAGCAGCTTGAGCGGCGACGAGCAGTACTTC
J: TRBJ1-5; V: TRBV19; D: TRBD1; size: once; CDR3: CASSLDRGHQPQHF; DNA: TGTGCCAGTAGTCTGGACAGGGGCCATCAGCCCCAGCATTTT
J: TRBJ1-1; V: TRBV5-1; D: NA; size: NA; CDR3: CASSLEYSNTEAFF; DNA: TGCGCCAGCAGCTTGGAATATTCTAACACTGAAGCTTTCTTT
J: TRBJ2-2; V: TRBV6-4; D: TRBD1; size: NA; CDR3: CATPTGTGASGTGELFF; DNA: TGTGCCACACCAACCGGGACAGGGGCTTCTGGCACCGGGGAGCTGTTTTTT
J: TRBJ2-1; V: TRBV7-2; D: NA; size: NA; CDR3: CASSPRTLGGNEQFF; DNA: TGTGCCAGCAGCCCCCGCACGCTTGGAGGGAATGAGCAGTTCTTC
J: TRBJ1-2; V: TRBV19; D: TRBD1; size: NA; CDR3: CASSTTGGSGYGYTF; DNA: TGTGCCAGTAGTACTACAGGGGGCTCGGGCTATGGCTACACCTTC
J: TRBJ1-6; V: TRBV30; D: NA; size: NA; CDR3: CAWSDTPGSDSPLHF; DNA: TGTGCCTGGAGTGACACTCCGGGTTCGGATTCACCCCTCCACTTT
J: TRBJ2-6; V: TRBV11-3; D: NA; size: NA; CDR3: CASSQATGTGANVLTF; DNA: TGTGCCAGCAGCCAAGCTACAGGGACTGGGGCCAACGTCCTGACTTTC
J: TRBJ2-3; V: TRBV5-4; D: TRBD2; size: NA; CDR3: CASSLGLAETDTQYF; DNA: TGTGCCAGCAGCTTGGGACTAGCGGAGACAGATACGCAATATTTT
J: TRBJ2-1; V: TRBV9; D: NA; size: NA; CDR3: CASSALSGGGNNEQFF; DNA: TGTGCCAGCAGCGCCCTTTCCGGGGGAGGTAACAATGAGCAGTTCTTC
J: TRBJ1-6; V: TRBV25-1; D: TRBD1; size: NA; CDR3: CASTDRANSPLHF; DNA: TGTGCCAGCACAGACAGGGCCAATTCACCCCTCCACTTT
J: TRBJ2-7; V: TRBV9; D: NA; size: NA; CDR3: CASSPTLGLKDEQYF; DNA: TGTGCCAGCAGCCCAACTTTGGGCTTGAAGGACGAGCAGTACTTC
J: TRBJ2-1; V: TRBV19; D: TRBD2; size: NA; CDR3: CASSNLAGGEEFF; DNA: TGTGCCAGTAGTAACCTAGCGGGAGGGGAAGAGTTCTTC
J: TRBJ1-5; V: TRBV2; D: TRBD1; size: few; CDR3: CASSGQGRNQPQHF; DNA: TGTGCCAGCAGTGGACAGGGGCGAAATCAGCCCCAGCATTTT
J: TRBJ1-6; V: TRBV25-1; D: TRBD1; size: once; CDR3: CASHGTGTYNSPLHF; DNA: TGTGCCAGCCATGGGACAGGGACCTATAATTCACCCCTCCACTTT